This TCR beta chain was recorded in a study of beta chain features in type 1 diabetes. Study results and limitations: TCRB CDR3 length was moderately but significantly reduced in all four CD4+ subsets of Type 1 diabetes patients. Shorter templates might be favored by PCR, equally in patients and controls. Insertions were fewer and deletions more numerous at VDJ junctions in type 1 diabetes patients.

CD4+ cells of the naive, central memory, regulatory and stem cell-like memory types were sorted via CD45RO/CCR7/CD25/CD127/CD95/CD27. Purity (above 98%) was reached by all sorted populations. Every bit of the isolated RNA underwent reverse transcription, so sequencing read expressed TCRB transcripts. Clones were sequenced by immunoSEQ multiplex PCR, and TCRdb holds only the in-frame ones, with some missing. Altogether approximately 170,000 clones are present, approximately 7.8% being singletons, with the ten largest covering roughly 1%. Germline CDR1 SGDLS, CDR2 YYNGEE. The CDR3 contains 14 residues. V lost 0 bases, J lost 5 bases, and 5 bases stayed unmatched. With regard to this clone: What it binds is not known.

Sequenced input: central memory CD4+ T cells from blood. This receptor was taken from a woman aged 40 to 50 with type 1 diabetes. This chain links TRBV9 with TRBJ2-7; 7 positions agree with TRBD2. CDR3 sequence (DNA): TGTGCCAGCAGCGTAGGGGAGGGATCTAACGAGCAGTACTTC. Amino acids: CASSVGEGSNEQYF.